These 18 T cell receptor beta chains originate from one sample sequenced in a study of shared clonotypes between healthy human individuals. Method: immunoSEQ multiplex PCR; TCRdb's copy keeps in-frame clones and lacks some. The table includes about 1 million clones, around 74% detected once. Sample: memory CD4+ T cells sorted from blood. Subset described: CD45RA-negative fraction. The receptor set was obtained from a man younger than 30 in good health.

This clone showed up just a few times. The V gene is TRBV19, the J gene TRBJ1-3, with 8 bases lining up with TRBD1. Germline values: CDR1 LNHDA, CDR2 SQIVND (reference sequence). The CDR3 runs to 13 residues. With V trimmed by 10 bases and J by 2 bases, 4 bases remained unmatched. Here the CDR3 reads CAIEDRAGNTIYF. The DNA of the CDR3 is TGTGCCATTGAGGACAGGGCTGGAAACACCATATATTTT.

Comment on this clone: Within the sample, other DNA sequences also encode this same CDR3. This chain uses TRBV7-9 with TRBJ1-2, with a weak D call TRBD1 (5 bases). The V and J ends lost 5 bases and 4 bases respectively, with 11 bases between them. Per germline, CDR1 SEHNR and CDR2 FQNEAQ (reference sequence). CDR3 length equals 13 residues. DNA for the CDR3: TGTGCCAGCAGCCCAGACAGTTTCTATGGCTACACCTTC. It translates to CASSPDSFYGYTF. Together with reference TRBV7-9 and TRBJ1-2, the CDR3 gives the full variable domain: DTGVSQNPRHKITKRGQNVTFRCDPISEHNRLYWYRQTLGQGPEFLTYFQNEAQLEKSRLLSDRFSAERPKGSFSTLEIQRTEQGDSAMYLCASSPDSFYGYTFGSGTRLTVV.

CDR3 sequence: CASSSSPLQSSYEQYF. CDR3 coding DNA: TGTGCCAGCAGTTCCTCTCCCCTCCAATCTTCCTACGAGCAGTACTTC. The rearrangement joins TRBV27 to TRBJ2-7, with D hard to call. This CDR3 contains 16 residues. Germline-derived CDR1 and CDR2 are MNHEY and SMNVEV (reference sequence). V was trimmed by 4 bases and J by 1 base, leaving 17 bases between them.

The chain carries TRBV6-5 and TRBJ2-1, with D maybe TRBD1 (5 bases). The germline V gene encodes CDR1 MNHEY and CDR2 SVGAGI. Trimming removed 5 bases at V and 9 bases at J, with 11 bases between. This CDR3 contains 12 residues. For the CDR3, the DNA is TGTGCCAGCAGTCCCAGGGTCGGTGAGCAGTTCTTC. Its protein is CASSPRVGEQFF.

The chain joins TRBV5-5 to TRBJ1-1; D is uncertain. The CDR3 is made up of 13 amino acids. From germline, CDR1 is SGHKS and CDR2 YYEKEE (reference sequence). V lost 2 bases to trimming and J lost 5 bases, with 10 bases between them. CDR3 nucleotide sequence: TGTGCCAGCAGCTTTTCGGCGTTTACTGAAGCTTTCTTT. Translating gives CASSFSAFTEAFF.

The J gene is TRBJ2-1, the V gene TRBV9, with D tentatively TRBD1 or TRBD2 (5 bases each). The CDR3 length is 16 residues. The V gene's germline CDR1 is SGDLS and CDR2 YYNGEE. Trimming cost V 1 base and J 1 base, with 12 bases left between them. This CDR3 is CASSVSRDPSYNEQFF. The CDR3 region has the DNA TGTGCCAGCAGCGTATCCCGGGACCCGTCCTACAATGAGCAGTTCTTC.

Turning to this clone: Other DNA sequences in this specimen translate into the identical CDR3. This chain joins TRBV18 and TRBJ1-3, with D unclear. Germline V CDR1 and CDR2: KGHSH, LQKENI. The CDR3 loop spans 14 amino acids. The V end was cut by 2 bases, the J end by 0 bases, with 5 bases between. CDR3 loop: CASSPGTSGNTIYF. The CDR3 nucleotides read TGTGCCAGCTCACCAGGAACCTCTGGAAACACCATATATTTT.

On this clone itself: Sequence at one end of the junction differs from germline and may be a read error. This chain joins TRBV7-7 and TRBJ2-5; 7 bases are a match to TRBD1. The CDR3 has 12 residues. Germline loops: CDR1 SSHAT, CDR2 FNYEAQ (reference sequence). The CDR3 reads CASRRTGETQYF. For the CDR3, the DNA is TGTGCTAGCAGGAGGACAGGAGAGACCCAGTACTTC.

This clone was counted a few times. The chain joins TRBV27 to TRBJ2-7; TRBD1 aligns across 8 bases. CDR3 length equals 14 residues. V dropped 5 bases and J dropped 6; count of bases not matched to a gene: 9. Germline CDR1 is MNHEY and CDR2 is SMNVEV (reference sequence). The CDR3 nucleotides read TGTGCCAGCAGTCCGAGACAGGGGCGGCCCGAGCAGTACTTC. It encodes CASSPRQGRPEQYF.

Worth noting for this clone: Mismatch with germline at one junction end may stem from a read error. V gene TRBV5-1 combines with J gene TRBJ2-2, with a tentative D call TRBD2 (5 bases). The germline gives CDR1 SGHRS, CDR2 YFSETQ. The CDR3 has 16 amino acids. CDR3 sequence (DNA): TGCGCCAGCACCTTGAACACCGGGTCTTTAGCGGGGGAGCTGTTTTTT. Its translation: CASTLNTGSLAGELFF. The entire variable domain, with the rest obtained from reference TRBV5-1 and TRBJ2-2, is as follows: KAGVTQTPRYLIKTRGQQVTLSCSPISGHRSVSWYQQTPGQGLQFLFEYFSETQRNKGNFPGRFSGRQFSNSRSEMNVSTLELGDSALYLCASTLNTGSLAGELFFGEGSRLTVL.

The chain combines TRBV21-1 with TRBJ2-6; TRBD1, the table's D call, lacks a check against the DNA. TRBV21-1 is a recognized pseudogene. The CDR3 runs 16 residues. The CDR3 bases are TGTGCCAGCAGCACCAACAGGGGTACTGGGGCCAACGTCCTGACTTTC. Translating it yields CASSTNRGTGANVLTF.

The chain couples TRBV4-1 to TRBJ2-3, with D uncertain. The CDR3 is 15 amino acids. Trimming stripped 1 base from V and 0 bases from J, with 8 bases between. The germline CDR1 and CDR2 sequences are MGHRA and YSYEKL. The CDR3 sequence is CASSQGHSSTDTQYF. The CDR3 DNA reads TGCGCCAGCAGCCAAGGACATAGCAGCACAGATACGCAGTATTTT.

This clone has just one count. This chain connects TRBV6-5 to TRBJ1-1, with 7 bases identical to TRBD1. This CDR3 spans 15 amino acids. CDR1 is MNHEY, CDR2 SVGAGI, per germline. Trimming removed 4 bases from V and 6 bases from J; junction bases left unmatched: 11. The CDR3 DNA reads TGTGCCAGCAGTTCGCTTACAGGGGTGAGGTCTGAAGCTTTCTTT. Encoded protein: CASSSLTGVRSEAFF.

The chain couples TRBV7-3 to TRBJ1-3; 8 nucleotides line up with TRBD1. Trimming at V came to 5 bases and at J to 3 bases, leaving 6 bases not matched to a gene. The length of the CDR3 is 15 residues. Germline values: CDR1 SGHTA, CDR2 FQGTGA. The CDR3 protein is CASSRDRGGGNTIYF. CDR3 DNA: TGTGCCAGCAGCCGCGACAGGGGTGGTGGAAACACCATATATTTT. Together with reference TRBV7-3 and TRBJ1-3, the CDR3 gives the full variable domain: GAGVSQTPSNKVTEKGKYVELRCDPISGHTALYWYRQSLGQGPEFLIYFQGTGAADDSGLPNDRFFAVRPEGSVSTLKIQRTERGDSAVYLCASSRDRGGGNTIYFGEGSWLTVV.

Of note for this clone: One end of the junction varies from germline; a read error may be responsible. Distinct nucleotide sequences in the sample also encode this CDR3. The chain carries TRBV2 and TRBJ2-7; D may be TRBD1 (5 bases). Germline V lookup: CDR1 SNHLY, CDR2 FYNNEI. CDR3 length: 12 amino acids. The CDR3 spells CASREDSYEQYF. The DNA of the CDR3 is TGTGCCAGCAGGGAAGACAGTTACGAGCAGTACTTC.

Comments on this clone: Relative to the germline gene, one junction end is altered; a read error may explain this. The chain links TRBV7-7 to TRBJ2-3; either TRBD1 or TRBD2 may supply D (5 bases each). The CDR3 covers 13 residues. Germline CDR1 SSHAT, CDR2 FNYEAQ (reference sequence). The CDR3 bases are TGTGCTAGCAGCTTAGGGGACCAGGGAACGCAGTATTTT. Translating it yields CASSLGDQGTQYF.

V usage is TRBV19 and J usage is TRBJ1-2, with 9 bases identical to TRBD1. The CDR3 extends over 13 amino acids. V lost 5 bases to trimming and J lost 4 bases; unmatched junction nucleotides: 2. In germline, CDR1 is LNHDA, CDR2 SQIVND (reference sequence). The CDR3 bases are TGTGCCAGTAGTTCGGACAGGGGCTATGGCTACACCTTC. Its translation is CASSSDRGYGYTF.

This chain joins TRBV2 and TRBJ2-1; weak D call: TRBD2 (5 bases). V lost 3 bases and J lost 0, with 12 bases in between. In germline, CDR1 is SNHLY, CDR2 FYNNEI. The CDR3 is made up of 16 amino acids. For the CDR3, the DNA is TGTGCCAGCAGTGACCGAGGGCGCAGCTCCTACAATGAGCAGTTCTTC. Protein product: CASSDRGRSSYNEQFF.